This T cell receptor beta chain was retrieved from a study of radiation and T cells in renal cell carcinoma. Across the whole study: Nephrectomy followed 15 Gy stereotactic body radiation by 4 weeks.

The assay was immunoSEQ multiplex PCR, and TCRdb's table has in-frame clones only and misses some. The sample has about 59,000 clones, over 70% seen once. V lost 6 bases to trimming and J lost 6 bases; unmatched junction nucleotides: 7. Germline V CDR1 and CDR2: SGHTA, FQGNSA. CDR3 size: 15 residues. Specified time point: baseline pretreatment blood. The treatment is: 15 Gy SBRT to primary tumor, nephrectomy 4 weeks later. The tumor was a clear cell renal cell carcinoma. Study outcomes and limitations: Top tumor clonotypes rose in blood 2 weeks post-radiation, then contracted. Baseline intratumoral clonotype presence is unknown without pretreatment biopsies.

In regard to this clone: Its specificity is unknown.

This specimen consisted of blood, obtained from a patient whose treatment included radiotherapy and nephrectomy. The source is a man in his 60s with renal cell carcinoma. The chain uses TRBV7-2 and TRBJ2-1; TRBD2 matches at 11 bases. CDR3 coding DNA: TGTGCCAGCAGGCAACTAGCGGGGGTCACCAATGAGCAGTTCTTC. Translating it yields CASRQLAGVTNEQFF.